This T cell receptor beta chain was found in a study of Ad26.COV2.S vaccination and SARS-CoV-2 variants. Overall study context: COV1001, an Ad26.COV2.S trial, supplied this vaccine-arm donor. Doses of Ad26.COV2.S were injected into muscle once or twice, 56 days apart. Study-wide findings and caveats: Assessments of TCR breadth and depth may have underestimated the total T cell responses. Reportedly, spike-specific CD8+ and CD4+ T cell responses achieved substantial breadth once vaccination had taken place.

With respect to this clone: The antigen remains undetermined. A read error may account for a junction end that differs from germline.

Here immunoSEQ multiplex PCR was the method, and the copy in TCRdb shows in-frame clones only, minus some. This table holds 300,000 to 400,000 clones, approximately 90% found once. The sample's treatment: around 19 received Ad26.COV2.S at low or high dose, single or two shots; several received placebo; per-sample allocation not given. It was on day 63 after the first vaccine or placebo injection that samples were taken. This CDR3 has 15 amino acids. Germline assignment: CDR1 LGHNA and CDR2 YSLEER. The source is a person between 18 and 60 years old who received the Ad26.COV2.S COVID-19 vaccine or a placebo. This chain links TRBV4-3 with TRBJ2-5, with TRBD1 matching 8 bases. This sample comprised peripheral blood, obtained in a trial of Ad26.COV2.S vaccine versus placebo. The CDR3 loop reads CASSQETGEQGTQYF. CDR3 coding DNA: TGCGCCAGCAGCCAAGAGACAGGGGAACAAGGGACCCAGTACTTC.